This entry lists 8 T cell receptor beta chains sequenced from one sample in a study of cytomegalovirus exposure and HLA in healthy donors. Amplification used 60 Vbeta primers and 13 Jbeta primers. Sequencing was performed with immunoSEQ multiplex PCR; in TCRdb, only in-frame clones are kept and a portion is missing. The sample gives approximately 170,000 clones, roughly 79% of which show up once; about 1% is in the top ten. The sample taken for sequencing was PBMCs. Receptors originate from a woman in her thirties or forties in good health and CMV-seronegative.

V is TRBV27 and J is TRBJ1-4, with 8 bases that match TRBD1. The CDR3 covers 17 residues. Unmatched junction bases numbered 7, after V lost 4 bases and J lost 0 bases. CDR1 is MNHEY and CDR2 is SMNVEV in the germline V gene (reference sequence). CDR3 region: CASSSGRGQATNEKLFF. DNA for the CDR3: TGTGCCAGCAGTTCTGGCAGGGGGCAGGCAACTAATGAAAAACTGTTTTTT.

This clone appeared a few times. V gene TRBV6-5 combines with J gene TRBJ1-1, with 10 bases aligning to TRBD1. Unmatched junction bases numbered 3, after V lost 2 bases and J lost 3 bases. Germline values: CDR1 MNHEY, CDR2 SVGAGI. This CDR3 has 15 amino acids. CDR3 nucleotides: TGTGCCAGCAGTTACGGGGACAGGGGAGACACTGAAGCTTTCTTT. Residues: CASSYGDRGDTEAFF.

This clone was picked up a small number of times. The J gene is TRBJ1-4, the V gene TRBV5-8; 9 bases are shared with TRBD1. Germline loops: CDR1 SGHTS, CDR2 YDEGEE. This CDR3 spans 16 amino acids. The V gene end was trimmed by 2 bases and the J gene end by 7 bases; junction bases not matched to a gene: 9. The CDR3, as DNA: TGTGCCAGCAGCTTTCGCCCGGGACAGGGAGGTGAAAAACTGTTTTTT. This sequence encodes CASSFRPGQGGEKLFF.

The genes are TRBV7-9 and TRBJ1-4; 7 positions match TRBD1. This CDR3 comprises 15 residues. Trimming took 1 base from V and 8 from J; bases not matched to a gene: 7. The germline gives CDR1 SEHNR, CDR2 FQNEAQ (reference sequence). The CDR3 sequence: CASSLGRQGGEKLFF. CDR3 DNA sequence: TGTGCCAGCAGCTTAGGACGGCAGGGGGGCGAAAAACTGTTTTTT.

This clone appeared a few times. The genes are TRBV6-6 and TRBJ2-7; weak D call: TRBD1 (5 bases). The CDR3 has 11 amino acids. Trimming took off 5 bases at V and 4 bases at J, with 6 bases between the two ends. Germline lookup yields CDR1 MNHNY and CDR2 SVGAGI (reference sequence). Here the CDR3 reads CASSRQYEQYF. CDR3 sequence (DNA): TGTGCCAGCAGTCGACAGTACGAGCAGTACTTC.

With regard to this clone: The sample carries other DNA sequences with the same CDR3. The chain combines TRBV7-3 with TRBJ1-5; D ambiguous. Germline V CDR1 and CDR2: SGHTA, FQGTGA. This CDR3 is built from 13 residues. Trimming shortened V by 2 bases and J by 4 bases, and 6 bases separated the two germline ends. CDR3 coding DNA: TGTGCCAGCAGCTTAGGCCTTAATCAGCCCCAGCATTTT. This codes for CASSLGLNQPQHF.

The chain has TRBV7-6 and TRBJ2-7; TRBD2 matches 9 bases. Trimming cost V 7 bases and J 1 base; bases outside gene matches: 8. The CDR3 sequence is 15 residues long. Per germline, CDR1 SGHVS and CDR2 FNYEAQ. CDR3 protein: CASTRTSDESYEQYF. As DNA, the CDR3 is TGTGCCAGCACCCGGACTAGCGATGAATCCTACGAGCAGTACTTC.

This chain joins TRBV6-1 and TRBJ1-5, with a possible D match to TRBD1 (6 bases). Germline assignment: CDR1 MNHNS and CDR2 SASEGT. With 8 bases removed from V and 2 bases from J, the gap between germline ends came to 13 bases. This CDR3 is built from 14 residues. The CDR3: CASGNKGGNQPQHF. In DNA form, the CDR3 reads TGTGCCAGCGGAAATAAGGGGGGCAATCAGCCCCAGCATTTT.